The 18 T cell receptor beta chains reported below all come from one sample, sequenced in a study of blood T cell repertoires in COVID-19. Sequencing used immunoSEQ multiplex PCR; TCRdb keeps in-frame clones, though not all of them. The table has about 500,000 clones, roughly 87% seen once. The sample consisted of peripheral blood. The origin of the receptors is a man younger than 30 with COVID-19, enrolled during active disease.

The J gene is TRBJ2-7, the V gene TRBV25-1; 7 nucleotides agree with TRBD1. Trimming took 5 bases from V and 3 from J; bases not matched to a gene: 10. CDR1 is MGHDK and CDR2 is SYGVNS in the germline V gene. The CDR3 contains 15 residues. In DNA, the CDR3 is TGTGCCAGCAGTCCCACCAGACAGGGTGGCTACGAGCAGTACTTC. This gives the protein CASSPTRQGGYEQYF.

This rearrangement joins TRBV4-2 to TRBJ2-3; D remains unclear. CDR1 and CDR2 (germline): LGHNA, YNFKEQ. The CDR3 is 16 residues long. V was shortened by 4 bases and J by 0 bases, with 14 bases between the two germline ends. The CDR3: CASSRVGAASTDTQYF. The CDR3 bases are TGTGCCAGCAGCCGCGTGGGCGCAGCTAGCACAGATACGCAGTATTTT.

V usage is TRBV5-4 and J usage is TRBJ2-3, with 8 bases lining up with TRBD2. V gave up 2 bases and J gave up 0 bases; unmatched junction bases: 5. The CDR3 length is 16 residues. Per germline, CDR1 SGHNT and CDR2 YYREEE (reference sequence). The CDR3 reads CASSFNRGGSTDTQYF. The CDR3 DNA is TGTGCCAGCAGCTTTAATCGCGGGGGGAGCACAGATACGCAGTATTTT.

The CDR3 nucleotides read TGTGCCAGCTCACCTTACAGAGGCGGGAGTACCGGGGAGCTGTTTTTT. Its translation is CASSPYRGGSTGELFF. The chain recombines TRBV18 with TRBJ2-2; 7 bases are shared with TRBD2. V was pared by 3 bases and J by 5 bases, with 9 bases of the junction left unmatched. The CDR3 has 16 residues. Per germline, CDR1 KGHSH and CDR2 LQKENI.

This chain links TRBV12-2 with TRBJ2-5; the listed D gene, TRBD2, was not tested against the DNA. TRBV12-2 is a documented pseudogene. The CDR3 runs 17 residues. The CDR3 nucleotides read TGTGCAAGTCGCTTAGACTGGGGGGGACTAGCAAGGGAGACCCAGTACTTC. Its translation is CASRLDWGGLARETQYF.

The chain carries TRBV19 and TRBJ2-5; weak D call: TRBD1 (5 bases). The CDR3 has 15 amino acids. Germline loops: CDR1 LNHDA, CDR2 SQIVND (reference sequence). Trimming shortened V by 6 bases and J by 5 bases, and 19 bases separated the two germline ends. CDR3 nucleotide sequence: TGTGCCAGTAGGCGAAAGGGCAGGGTGGGGGAGACCCAGTACTTC. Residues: CASRRKGRVGETQYF.

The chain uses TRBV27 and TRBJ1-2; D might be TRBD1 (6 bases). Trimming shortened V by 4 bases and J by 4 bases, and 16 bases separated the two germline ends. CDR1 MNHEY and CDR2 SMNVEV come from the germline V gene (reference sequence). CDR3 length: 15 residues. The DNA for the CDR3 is TGTGCCAGCAGTTCCCGGGACACCAACCCCTATGGCTACACCTTC. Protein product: CASSSRDTNPYGYTF.

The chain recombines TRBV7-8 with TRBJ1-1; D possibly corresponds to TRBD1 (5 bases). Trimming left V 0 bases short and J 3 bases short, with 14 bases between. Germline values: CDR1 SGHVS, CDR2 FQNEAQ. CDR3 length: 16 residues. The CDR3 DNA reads TGTGCCAGCAGCTTAGCGGGGTGGACACCGTACACTGAAGCTTTCTTT. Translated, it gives CASSLAGWTPYTEAFF.

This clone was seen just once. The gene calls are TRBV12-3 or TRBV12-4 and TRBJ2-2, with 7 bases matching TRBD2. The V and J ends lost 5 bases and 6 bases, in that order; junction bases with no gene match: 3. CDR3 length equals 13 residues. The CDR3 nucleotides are TGTGCCAGCAGTGCGGGGGTCCCCGGGGAGCTGTTTTTT. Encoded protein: CASSAGVPGELFF.

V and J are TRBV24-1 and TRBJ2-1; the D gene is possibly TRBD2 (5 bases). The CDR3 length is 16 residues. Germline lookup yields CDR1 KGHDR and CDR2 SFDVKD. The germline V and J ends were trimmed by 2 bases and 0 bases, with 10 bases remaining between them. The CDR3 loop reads CATSDSYTSSYNEQFF. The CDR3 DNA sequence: TGTGCCACCAGTGATTCGTACACTAGCTCCTACAATGAGCAGTTCTTC.

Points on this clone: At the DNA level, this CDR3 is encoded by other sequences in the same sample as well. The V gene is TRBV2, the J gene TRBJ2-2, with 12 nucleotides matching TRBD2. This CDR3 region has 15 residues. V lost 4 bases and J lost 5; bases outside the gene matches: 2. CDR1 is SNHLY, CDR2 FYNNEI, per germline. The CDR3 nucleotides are TGTGCCAGCAGTGGGACTAGCGGGGTTACCGGGGAGCTGTTTTTT. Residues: CASSGTSGVTGELFF.

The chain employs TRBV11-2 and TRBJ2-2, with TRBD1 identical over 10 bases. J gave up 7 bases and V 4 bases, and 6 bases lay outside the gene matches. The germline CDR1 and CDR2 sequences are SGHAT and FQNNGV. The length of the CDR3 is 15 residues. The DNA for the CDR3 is TGTGCCAGCAGCTCGTGGGACAGGGGAGTCGGGGAGCTGTTTTTT. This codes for CASSSWDRGVGELFF.

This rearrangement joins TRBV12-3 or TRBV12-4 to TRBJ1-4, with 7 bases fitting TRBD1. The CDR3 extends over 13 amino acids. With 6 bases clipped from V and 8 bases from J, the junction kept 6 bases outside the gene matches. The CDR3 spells CASSDRAREKLFF. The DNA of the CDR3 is TGTGCCAGCAGCGACAGGGCGCGCGAAAAACTGTTTTTT.

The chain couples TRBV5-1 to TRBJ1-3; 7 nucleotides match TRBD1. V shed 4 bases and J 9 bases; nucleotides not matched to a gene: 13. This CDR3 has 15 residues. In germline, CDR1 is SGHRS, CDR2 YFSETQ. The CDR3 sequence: CASSPGDSYLSTIYF. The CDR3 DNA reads TGCGCCAGCAGCCCGGGGGACAGCTACCTTAGCACCATATATTTT.

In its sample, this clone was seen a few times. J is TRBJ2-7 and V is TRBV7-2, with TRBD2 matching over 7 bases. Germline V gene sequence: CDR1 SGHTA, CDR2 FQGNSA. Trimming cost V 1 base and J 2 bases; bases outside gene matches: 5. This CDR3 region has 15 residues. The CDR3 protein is CASSLDGTKTYEQYF. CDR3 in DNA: TGTGCCAGCAGCTTAGATGGGACTAAGACCTACGAGCAGTACTTC.

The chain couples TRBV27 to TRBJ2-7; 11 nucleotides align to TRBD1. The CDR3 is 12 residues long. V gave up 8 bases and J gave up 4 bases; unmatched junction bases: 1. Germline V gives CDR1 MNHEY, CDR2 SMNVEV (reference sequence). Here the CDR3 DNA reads TGTGCCAGCGGACAGGGGGCATACGAGCAGTACTTC. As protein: CASGQGAYEQYF.

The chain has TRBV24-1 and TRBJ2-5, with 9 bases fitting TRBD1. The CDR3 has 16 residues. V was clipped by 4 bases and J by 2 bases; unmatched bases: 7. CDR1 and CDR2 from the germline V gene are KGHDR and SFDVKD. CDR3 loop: CATSEGGTGKQETQYF. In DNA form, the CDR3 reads TGTGCCACCAGTGAGGGCGGGACAGGGAAACAAGAGACCCAGTACTTC.

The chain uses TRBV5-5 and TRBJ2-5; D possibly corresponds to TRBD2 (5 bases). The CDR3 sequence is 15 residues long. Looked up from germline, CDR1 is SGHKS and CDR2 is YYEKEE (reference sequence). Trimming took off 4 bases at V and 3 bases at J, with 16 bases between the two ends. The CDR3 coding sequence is TGTGCCAGCAGCGGGCGGGTACTAGTGAAAGAGACCCAGTACTTC. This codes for CASSGRVLVKETQYF.